The 2 T cell receptor beta chains given below trace back to one sample, sequenced in a study of blood T cell repertoires in COVID-19. TCRdb keeps only in-frame clones here, not all; method: immunoSEQ multiplex PCR. Among approximately 70,000 clones listed, around 93% were seen once. Sequencing used peripheral blood. Receptors originate from a woman aged 55-75 years with active COVID-19.

The genes are TRBV7-9 and TRBJ1-6; 9 bases line up with TRBD1. From germline, CDR1 is SEHNR and CDR2 FQNEAQ (reference sequence). The CDR3 extends over 15 amino acids. The J segment lost 9 bases and the V segment lost 2 bases, leaving 5 bases of the junction unmatched. CDR3: CASSLRGTGSSPLHF. In DNA form, the CDR3 reads TGTGCCAGCAGCTTACGCGGGACAGGGAGTTCACCCCTCCACTTT.

The chain couples TRBV20-1 to TRBJ2-7; D perhaps matches TRBD1 (5 bases). V lost 8 bases, J lost 11 bases, and 19 bases lay in between. Germline assignment: CDR1 DFQATT and CDR2 SNEGSKA (reference sequence). There are 11 residues in the CDR3. This CDR3 is CSLGRTGSEYF. Here the CDR3 DNA reads TGCAGTCTTGGGCGAACAGGTTCCGAGTACTTC.